Shown below are 9 T cell receptor beta chains from a single sample sequenced in a study of blood T cell repertoires in COVID-19 (dated by TCRdb to the early 2020s). Receptor libraries were prepared by the immunoSEQ multiplex PCR assay. TCRdb took over this immuneACCESS table, retaining in-frame rearrangements with V and J assigned. Such tables are incomplete; in checked studies, under half of the missing clones stem from an unresolved V gene, and the remainder is unexplained. A total of 90,000 to 110,000 clones appear in this sample, over 70% of them only once. Together, the top ten hold almost 4.5% of the sample. The sequencing sample was made of peripheral blood. These receptor sequences come from a human donor in a cohort sampled during active or convalescent COVID-19.

V gene TRBV11-2 combines with J gene TRBJ2-1, with 9 nucleotides matching TRBD2. CDR1 and CDR2 (germline): SGHAT, FQNNGV. The J segment lost 8 bases and the V segment lost 1 base, leaving 12 bases of the junction unmatched. The CDR3 is 17 amino acids. CDR3 nucleotides: TGTGCCAGCAGCTTAGCCCTAGGAGCGGGGGGTTCTTATGAGCAGTTCTTC. Translated: CASSLALGAGGSYEQFF.

CDR3 coding DNA: TGCGCCAGCAGCCAAGTACAGGGGATCACTGAAGCTTTCTTT. Its translation is CASSQVQGITEAFF. The chain couples TRBV4-3 to TRBJ1-1; the match to TRBD1 covers 7 bases. The junction had 3 bases not matched to a gene; V was cut back by 1 base and J by 4 bases. CDR3 length: 14 amino acids. Germline assignment: CDR1 LGHNA and CDR2 YSLEER.

The V and J genes are TRBV19 and TRBJ2-6; TRBD1 matches 9 bases. Germline V gives CDR1 LNHDA, CDR2 SQIVND (reference sequence). Trimming removed 6 bases from V and 0 bases from J; junction bases left unmatched: 9. The length of the CDR3 is 18 residues. CDR3 coding DNA: TGTGCCAGTAGGGACAGGGGCTCCGAAAGCTCTGGGGCCAACGTCCTGACTTTC. Translating it yields CASRDRGSESSGANVLTF.

V and J are TRBV6-2 or TRBV6-3 and TRBJ1-6; a possible D gene is TRBD1 (6 bases). The V end was cut by 5 bases, the J end by 0 bases, with 14 bases between. CDR3 size: 17 residues. Germline lookup yields CDR1 MNHEY and CDR2 SVGEGT. CDR3 in amino acids: CASSARQALSYNSPLHF. Written as DNA, the CDR3 is TGTGCCAGCAGTGCCCGACAGGCGCTCTCCTATAATTCACCCCTCCACTTT.

The rearrangement joins TRBV28 to TRBJ2-1; 11 positions agree with TRBD2. The V and J ends lost 4 bases and 10 bases, in that order; junction bases with no gene match: 9. This CDR3 region has 15 residues. Germline CDR1 reads MDHEN; CDR2 reads SYDVKM. Here the CDR3 DNA reads TGTGCCAGCAGTTCCCCCACTCTAGCGGGAGGCGAGCAGTTCTTC. Translation gives CASSSPTLAGGEQFF.

This sequence joins TRBV13 and TRBJ2-1, with TRBD2 matching 8 bases. The J segment lost 2 bases and the V segment lost 5 bases, leaving 20 bases of the junction unmatched. The CDR3 is 20 residues long. CDR1 is PRHDT, CDR2 FYEKMQ, per germline (reference sequence). The CDR3 is CASSGRVLSSGKTTYNEQFF. The CDR3 DNA sequence: TGTGCCAGCAGCGGCAGGGTTCTCAGTAGCGGGAAGACCACCTACAATGAGCAGTTCTTC.

The V and J genes are TRBV3-1 (or the pseudogene TRBV3-2) and TRBJ2-5; perhaps TRBD2 as D (5 bases). Trimming removed 3 bases from V and 5 bases from J, with 13 bases in between. The CDR3 is 14 amino acids. Germline CDR1 and CDR2: LGHDT and YNNKEL (reference sequence). Here the CDR3 reads CASSHLGVIETQYF. CDR3 sequence (DNA): TGTGCCAGCAGCCACCTGGGAGTAATCGAGACCCAGTACTTC.

The chain links TRBV29-1 to TRBJ1-2; 7 bases fit TRBD1. The V gene end was trimmed by 4 bases and the J gene end by 7 bases; junction bases not matched to a gene: 9. The CDR3 covers 13 residues. The germline gives CDR1 SQVTM, CDR2 ANQGSEA. The chain's CDR3 is CSVVSTGYAGYTF. The CDR3 DNA is TGCAGCGTTGTTTCGACAGGGTACGCTGGCTACACCTTC.

This clone came up once. The chain is built from TRBV9 and TRBJ2-2; a possible D gene is TRBD1 (6 bases). The germline gives CDR1 SGDLS, CDR2 YYNGEE. Trimming removed 0 bases from V and 0 bases from J, with 15 bases in between. The CDR3 is made up of 18 amino acids. CDR3 sequence (DNA): TGTGCCAGCAGCGTAGAAGGCAGGGGCTCTACGAACACCGGGGAGCTGTTTTTT. It encodes CASSVEGRGSTNTGELFF. Supplemented by reference TRBV9 and TRBJ2-2, the full variable domain reads DSGVTQTPKHLITATGQRVTLRCSPRSGDLSVYWYQQSLDQGLQFLIQYYNGEERAKGNILERFSAQQFPDLHSELNLSSLELGDSALYFCASSVEGRGSTNTGELFFGEGSRLTVL.